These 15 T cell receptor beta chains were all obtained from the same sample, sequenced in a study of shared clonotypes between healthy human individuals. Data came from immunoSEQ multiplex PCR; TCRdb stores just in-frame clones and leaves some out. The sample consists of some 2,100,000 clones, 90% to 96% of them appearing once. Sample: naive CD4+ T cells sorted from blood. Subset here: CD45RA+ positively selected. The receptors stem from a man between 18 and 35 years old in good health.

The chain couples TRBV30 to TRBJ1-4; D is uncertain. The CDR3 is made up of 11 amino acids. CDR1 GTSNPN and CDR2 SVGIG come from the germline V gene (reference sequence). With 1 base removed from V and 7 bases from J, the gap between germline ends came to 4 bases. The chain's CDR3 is CAWSESEKLFF. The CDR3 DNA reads TGTGCCTGGAGTGAGAGTGAAAAACTGTTTTTT.

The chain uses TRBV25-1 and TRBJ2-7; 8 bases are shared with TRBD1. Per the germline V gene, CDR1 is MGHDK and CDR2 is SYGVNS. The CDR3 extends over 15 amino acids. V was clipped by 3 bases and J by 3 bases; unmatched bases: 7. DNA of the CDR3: TGTGCCAGCAGTGACGGCAGGGGGCTCGGCTACGAGCAGTACTTC. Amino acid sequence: CASSDGRGLGYEQYF.

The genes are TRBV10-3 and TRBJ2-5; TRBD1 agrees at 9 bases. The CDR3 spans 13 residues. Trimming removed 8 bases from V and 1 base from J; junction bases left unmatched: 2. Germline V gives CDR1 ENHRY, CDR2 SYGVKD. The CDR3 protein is CAIGTGTQETQYF. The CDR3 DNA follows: TGTGCCATCGGGACAGGGACCCAAGAGACCCAGTACTTC.

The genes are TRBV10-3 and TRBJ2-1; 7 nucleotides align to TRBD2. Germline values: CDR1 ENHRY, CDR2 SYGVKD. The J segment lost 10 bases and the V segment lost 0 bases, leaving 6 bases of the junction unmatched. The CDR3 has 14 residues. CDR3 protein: CAISESNSGKEQFF. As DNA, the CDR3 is TGTGCCATCAGTGAGTCGAACAGCGGGAAAGAGCAGTTCTTC.

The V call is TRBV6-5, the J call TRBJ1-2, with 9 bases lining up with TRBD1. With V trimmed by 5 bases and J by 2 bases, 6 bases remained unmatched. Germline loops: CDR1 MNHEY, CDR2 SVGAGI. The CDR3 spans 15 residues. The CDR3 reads CASSQDRGQNYGYTF. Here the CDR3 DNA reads TGTGCCAGCAGTCAGGACAGGGGCCAAAACTATGGCTACACCTTC.

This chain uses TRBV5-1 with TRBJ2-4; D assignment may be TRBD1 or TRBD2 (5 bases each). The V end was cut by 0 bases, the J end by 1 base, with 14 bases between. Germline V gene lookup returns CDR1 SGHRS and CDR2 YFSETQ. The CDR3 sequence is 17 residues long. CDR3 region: CASSLDRSEGAKNIQYF. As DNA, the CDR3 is TGCGCCAGCAGCTTGGATAGGTCAGAGGGGGCCAAAAACATTCAGTACTTC.

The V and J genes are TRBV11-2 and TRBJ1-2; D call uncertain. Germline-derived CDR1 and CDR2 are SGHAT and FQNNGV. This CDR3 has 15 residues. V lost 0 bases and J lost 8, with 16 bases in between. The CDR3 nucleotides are TGTGCCAGCAGCTTAGATCCGTCGAGCCCCTACGGCTACACCTTC. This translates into CASSLDPSSPYGYTF.

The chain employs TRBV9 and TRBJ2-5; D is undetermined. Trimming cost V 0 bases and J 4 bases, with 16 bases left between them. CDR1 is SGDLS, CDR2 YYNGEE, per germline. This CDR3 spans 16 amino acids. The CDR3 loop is CASSVASDRARETQYF. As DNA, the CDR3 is TGTGCCAGCAGCGTAGCCTCCGATCGCGCGAGAGAGACCCAGTACTTC.

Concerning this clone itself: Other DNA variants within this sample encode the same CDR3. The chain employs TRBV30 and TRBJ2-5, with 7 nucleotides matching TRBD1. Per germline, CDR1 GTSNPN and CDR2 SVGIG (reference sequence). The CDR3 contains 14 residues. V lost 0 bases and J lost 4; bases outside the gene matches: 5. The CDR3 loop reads CAWSVGGSRETQYF. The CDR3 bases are TGTGCCTGGAGTGTAGGGGGCAGCCGAGAGACCCAGTACTTC.

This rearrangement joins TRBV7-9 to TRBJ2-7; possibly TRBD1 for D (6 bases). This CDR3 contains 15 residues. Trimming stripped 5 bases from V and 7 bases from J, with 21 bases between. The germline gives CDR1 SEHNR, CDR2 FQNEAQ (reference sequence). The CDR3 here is CASSIKQGGLGEQYF. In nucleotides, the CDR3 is TGTGCCAGCAGCATAAAACAGGGCGGGTTGGGGGAGCAGTACTTC.

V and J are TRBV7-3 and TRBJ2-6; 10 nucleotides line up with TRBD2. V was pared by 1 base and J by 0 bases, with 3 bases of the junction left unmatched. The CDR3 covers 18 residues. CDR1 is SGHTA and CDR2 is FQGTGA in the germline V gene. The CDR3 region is CASSLIAGGYSGANVLTF. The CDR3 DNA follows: TGTGCCAGCAGCTTAATAGCGGGGGGCTACTCTGGGGCCAACGTCCTGACTTTC.

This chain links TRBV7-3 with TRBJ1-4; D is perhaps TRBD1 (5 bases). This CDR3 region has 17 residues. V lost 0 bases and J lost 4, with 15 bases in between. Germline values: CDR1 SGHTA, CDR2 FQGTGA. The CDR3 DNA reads TGTGCCAGCAGCTTAACGGGCCGTCTGGACATTAATGAAAAACTGTTTTTT. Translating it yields CASSLTGRLDINEKLFF.

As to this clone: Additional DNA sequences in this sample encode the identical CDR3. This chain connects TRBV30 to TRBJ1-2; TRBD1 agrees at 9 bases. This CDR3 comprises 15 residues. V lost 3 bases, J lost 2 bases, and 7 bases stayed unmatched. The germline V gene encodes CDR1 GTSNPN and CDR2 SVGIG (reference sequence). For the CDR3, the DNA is TGTGCCTGGAGCGTAGGCGGGACAGGGAACTATGGCTACACCTTC. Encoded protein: CAWSVGGTGNYGYTF.

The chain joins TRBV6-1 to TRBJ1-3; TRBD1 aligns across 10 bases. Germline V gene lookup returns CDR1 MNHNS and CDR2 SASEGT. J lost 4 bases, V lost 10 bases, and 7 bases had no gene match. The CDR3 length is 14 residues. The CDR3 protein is CATATGGFGNTIYF. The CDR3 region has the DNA TGTGCCACTGCGACAGGGGGCTTCGGAAACACCATATATTTT.

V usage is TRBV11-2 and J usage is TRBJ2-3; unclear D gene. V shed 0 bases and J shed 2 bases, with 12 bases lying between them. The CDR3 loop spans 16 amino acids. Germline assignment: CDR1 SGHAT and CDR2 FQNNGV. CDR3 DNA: TGTGCCAGCAGCTTAGAGGTCACCAGCCCCACAGATACGCAGTATTTT. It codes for CASSLEVTSPTDTQYF.